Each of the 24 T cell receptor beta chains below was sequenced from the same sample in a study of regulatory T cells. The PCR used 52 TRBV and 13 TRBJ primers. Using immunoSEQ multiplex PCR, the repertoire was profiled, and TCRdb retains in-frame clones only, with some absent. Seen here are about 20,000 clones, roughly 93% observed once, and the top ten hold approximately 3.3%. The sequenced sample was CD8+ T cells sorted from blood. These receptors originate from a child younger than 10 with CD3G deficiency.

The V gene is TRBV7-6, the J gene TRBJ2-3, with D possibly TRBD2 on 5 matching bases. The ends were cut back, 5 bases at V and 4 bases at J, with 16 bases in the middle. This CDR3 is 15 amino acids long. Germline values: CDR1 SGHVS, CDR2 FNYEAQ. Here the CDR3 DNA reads TGTGCCAGCAGCGTTACGGAGCTTAGCGCAGATACGCAGTATTTT. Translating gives CASSVTELSADTQYF.

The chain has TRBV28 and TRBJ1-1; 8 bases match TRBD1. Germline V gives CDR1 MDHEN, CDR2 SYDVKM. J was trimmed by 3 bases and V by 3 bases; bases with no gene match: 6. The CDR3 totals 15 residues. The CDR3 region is CASSFSDRGYTEAFF. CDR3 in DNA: TGTGCCAGCAGTTTCTCCGACAGGGGCTACACTGAAGCTTTCTTT.

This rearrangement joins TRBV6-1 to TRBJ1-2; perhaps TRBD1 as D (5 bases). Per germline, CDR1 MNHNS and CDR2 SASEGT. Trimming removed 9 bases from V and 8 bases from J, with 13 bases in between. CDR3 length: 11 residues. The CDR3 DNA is TGTGCCAGTGAGGGAGGGGAAGGCTACACCTTC. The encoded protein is CASEGGEGYTF.

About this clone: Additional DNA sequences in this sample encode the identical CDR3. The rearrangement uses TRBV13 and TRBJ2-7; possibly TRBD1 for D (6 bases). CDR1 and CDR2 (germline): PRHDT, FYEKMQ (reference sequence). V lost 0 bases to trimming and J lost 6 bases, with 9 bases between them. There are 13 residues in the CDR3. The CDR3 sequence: CASSLGRGGEQYF. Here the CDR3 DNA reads TGTGCCAGCAGCTTAGGCCGAGGGGGCGAGCAGTACTTC.

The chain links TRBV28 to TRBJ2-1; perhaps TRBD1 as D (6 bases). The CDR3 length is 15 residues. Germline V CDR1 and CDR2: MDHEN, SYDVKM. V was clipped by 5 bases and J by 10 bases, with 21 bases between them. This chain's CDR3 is CASSTYVGRRGEQFF. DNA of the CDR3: TGTGCCAGCAGTACCTATGTGGGACGCAGGGGAGAGCAGTTCTTC.

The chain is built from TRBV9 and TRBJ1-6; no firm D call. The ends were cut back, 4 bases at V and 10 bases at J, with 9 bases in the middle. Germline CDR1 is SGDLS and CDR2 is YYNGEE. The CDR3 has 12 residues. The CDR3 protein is CASSPSRSPLHF. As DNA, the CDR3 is TGTGCCAGCAGCCCCTCTCGGTCACCCCTCCACTTT.

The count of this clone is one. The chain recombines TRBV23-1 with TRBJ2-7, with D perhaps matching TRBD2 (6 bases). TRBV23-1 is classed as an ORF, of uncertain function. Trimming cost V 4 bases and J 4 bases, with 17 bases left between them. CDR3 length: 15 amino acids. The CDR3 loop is CASSRNEGGGYEQYF. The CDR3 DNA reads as TGCGCCAGCAGTCGAAATGAGGGAGGTGGTTACGAGCAGTACTTC.

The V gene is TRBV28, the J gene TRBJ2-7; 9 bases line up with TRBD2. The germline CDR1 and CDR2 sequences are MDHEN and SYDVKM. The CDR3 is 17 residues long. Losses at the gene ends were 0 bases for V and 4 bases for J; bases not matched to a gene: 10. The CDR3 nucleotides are TGTGCCAGCAGTTTATGGTTAGCGGGAGTACCCCCTTACGAGCAGTACTTC. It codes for CASSLWLAGVPPYEQYF.

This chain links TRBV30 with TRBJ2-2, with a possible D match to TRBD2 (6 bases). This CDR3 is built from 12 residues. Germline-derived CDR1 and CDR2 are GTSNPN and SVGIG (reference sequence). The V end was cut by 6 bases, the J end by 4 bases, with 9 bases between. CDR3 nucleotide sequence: TGTGCCTGTTGGAGGGGCACCGGGGAGCTGTTTTTT. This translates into CACWRGTGELFF.

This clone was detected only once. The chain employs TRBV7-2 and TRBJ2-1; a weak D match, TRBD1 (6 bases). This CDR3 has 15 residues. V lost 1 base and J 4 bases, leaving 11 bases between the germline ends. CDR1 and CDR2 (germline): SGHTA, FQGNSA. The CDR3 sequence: CASSLEGDEYNEQFF. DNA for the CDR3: TGTGCCAGCAGCTTAGAGGGGGATGAGTACAATGAGCAGTTCTTC.

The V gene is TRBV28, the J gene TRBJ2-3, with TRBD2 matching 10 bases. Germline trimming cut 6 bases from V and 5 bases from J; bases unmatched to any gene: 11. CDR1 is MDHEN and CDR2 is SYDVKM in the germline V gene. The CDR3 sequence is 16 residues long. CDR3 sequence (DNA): TGTGCCAGCAGCTCCATCCGACTAGCGGGTATAGATACGCAGTATTTT. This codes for CASSSIRLAGIDTQYF.

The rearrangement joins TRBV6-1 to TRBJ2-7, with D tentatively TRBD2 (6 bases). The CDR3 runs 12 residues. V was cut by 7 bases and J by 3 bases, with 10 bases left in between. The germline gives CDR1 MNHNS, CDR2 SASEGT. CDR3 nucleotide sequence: TGTGCCAGCAAATCGGGACTCTACGAGCAGTACTTC. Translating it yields CASKSGLYEQYF.

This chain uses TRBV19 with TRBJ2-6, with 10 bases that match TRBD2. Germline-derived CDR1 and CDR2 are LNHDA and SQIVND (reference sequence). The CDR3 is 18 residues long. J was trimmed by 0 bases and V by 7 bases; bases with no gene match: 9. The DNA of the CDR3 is TGTGCCAGTACCAGAACTAGCGGGGCCCCCTCTGGGGCCAACGTCCTGACTTTC. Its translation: CASTRTSGAPSGANVLTF.

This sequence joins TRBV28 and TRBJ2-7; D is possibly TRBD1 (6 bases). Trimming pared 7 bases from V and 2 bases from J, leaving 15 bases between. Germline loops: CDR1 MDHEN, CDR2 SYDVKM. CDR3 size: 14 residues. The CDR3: CASTGAREAYEQYF. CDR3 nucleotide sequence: TGTGCCAGCACAGGGGCTCGTGAGGCCTACGAGCAGTACTTC.

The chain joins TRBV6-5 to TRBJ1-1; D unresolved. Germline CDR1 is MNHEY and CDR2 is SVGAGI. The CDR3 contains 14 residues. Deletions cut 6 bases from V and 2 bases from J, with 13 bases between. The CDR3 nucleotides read TGTGCCAGCAGCTGGGCCGTGGAAAACACTGAAGCTTTCTTT. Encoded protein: CASSWAVENTEAFF.

CDR3 amino acids: CASSFGANTEAFF. In nucleotides, the CDR3 is TGTGCCAGCAGTTTTGGGGCGAACACTGAAGCTTTCTTT. The chain uses TRBV27 and TRBJ1-1, with a possible D match to TRBD1 (5 bases). Germline V gene data show CDR1 as MNHEY and CDR2 as SMNVEV (reference sequence). This CDR3 region has 13 residues. The V gene lost 3 bases and the J gene lost 1 base, with 6 bases spanning the gap.

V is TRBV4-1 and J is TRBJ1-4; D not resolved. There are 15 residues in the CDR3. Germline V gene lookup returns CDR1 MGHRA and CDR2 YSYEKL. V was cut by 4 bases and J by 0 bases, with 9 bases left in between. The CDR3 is CASSPRITTNEKLFF. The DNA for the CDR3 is TGCGCCAGCAGCCCGAGGATAACAACTAATGAAAAACTGTTTTTT.

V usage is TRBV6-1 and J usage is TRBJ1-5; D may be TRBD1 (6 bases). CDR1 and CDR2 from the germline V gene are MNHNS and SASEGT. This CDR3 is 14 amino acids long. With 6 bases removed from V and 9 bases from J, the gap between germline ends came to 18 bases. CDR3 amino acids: CASSVKTQGGPQHF. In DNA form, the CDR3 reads TGTGCCAGCAGCGTTAAGACACAGGGTGGGCCCCAGCATTTT.

As DNA, the CDR3 is TGTGCCAGCAGCTTCTCGGGAGCCCGGTACGAGCAGTACTTC. It specifies CASSFSGARYEQYF. The chain uses TRBV11-2 and TRBJ2-7; a weak D match, TRBD2 (6 bases). With 3 bases removed from V and 4 bases from J, the gap between germline ends came to 13 bases. CDR3 length: 14 residues. Germline V gene sequence: CDR1 SGHAT, CDR2 FQNNGV.

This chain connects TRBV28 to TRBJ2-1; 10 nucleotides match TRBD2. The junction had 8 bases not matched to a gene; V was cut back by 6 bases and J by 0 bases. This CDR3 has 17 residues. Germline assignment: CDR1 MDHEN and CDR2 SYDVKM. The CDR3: CASSLPWTSGSYNEQFF. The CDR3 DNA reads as TGTGCCAGCAGCCTCCCTTGGACTAGCGGCTCCTACAATGAGCAGTTCTTC.

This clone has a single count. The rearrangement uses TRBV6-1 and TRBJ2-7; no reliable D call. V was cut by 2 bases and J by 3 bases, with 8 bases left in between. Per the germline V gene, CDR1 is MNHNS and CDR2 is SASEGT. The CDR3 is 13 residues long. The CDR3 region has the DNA TGTGCCAGCAGTGAATATCGATTCTACGAGCAGTACTTC. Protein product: CASSEYRFYEQYF.

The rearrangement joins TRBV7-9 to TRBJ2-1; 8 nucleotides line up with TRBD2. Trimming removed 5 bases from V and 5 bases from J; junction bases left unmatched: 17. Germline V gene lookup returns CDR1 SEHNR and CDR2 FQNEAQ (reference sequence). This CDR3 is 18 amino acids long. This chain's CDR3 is CASSVIAGGKNSDNEQFF. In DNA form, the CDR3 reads TGTGCCAGCAGCGTGATTGCGGGAGGAAAGAATTCCGACAATGAGCAGTTCTTC. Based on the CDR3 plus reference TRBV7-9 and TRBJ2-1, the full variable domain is DTGVSQNPRHKITKRGQNVTFRCDPISEHNRLYWYRQTLGQGPEFLTYFQNEAQLEKSRLLSDRFSAERPKGSFSTLEIQRTEQGDSAMYLCASSVIAGGKNSDNEQFFGPGTRLTVL.

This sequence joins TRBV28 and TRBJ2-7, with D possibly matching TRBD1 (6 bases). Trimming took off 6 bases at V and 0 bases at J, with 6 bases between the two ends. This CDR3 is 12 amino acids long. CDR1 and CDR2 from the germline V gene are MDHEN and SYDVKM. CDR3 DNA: TGTGCCAGCAGACAGGGCTCCTACGAGCAGTACTTC. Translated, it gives CASRQGSYEQYF.

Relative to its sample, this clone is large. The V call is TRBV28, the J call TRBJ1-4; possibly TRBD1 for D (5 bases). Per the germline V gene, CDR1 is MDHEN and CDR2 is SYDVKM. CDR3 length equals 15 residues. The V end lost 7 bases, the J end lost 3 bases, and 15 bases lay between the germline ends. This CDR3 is CASTPATAPNEKLFF. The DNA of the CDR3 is TGTGCCAGCACCCCCGCGACAGCACCTAATGAAAAACTGTTTTTT. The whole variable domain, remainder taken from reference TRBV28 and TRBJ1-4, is DVKVTQSSRYLVKRTGEKVFLECVQDMDHENMFWYRQDPGLGLRLIYFSYDVKMKEKGDIPEGYSVSREKKERFSLILESASTNQTSMYLCASTPATAPNEKLFFGSGTQLSVL.